The 2 T cell receptor beta chains below were found in one sample sequenced in a study of cytomegalovirus exposure and HLA in healthy donors. A multiplex PCR was run with 60 Vbeta primers and 13 Jbeta primers. Libraries were prepared by immunoSEQ multiplex PCR; TCRdb keeps only in-frame clonotypes and omits some of them. The sample carries about 110,000 clones, around 79% recorded once. Sequencing was carried out using PBMCs. These receptors all come from a woman in her twenties or thirties in good health and CMV-seronegative.

This chain links TRBV2 with TRBJ1-5; the D gene is possibly TRBD1 (5 bases). Trimming took 4 bases from V and 8 from J, leaving 12 bases between them. This CDR3 contains 13 residues. In germline, CDR1 is SNHLY, CDR2 FYNNEI. CDR3 coding DNA: TGTGCCAGCAGTGGACAGCTCGCGGAGCCCCAGCATTTT. Its translation: CASSGQLAEPQHF.

The rearrangement joins TRBV2 to TRBJ2-6; a weak D match, TRBD2 (5 bases). This CDR3 has 17 residues. Trimming stripped 8 bases from V and 0 bases from J, with 17 bases between. Germline CDR1 is SNHLY and CDR2 is FYNNEI. CDR3 sequence reads: CASQAIPGFSGANVLTF. CDR3 nucleotide sequence: TGTGCCAGCCAAGCGATACCGGGGTTCTCTGGGGCCAACGTCCTGACTTTC. Full variable domain (missing parts from reference TRBV2 and TRBJ2-6): EPEVTQTPSHQVTQMGQEVILRCVPISNHLYFYWYRQILGQKVEFLVSFYNNEISEKSEIFDDQFSVERPDGSNFTLKIRSTKLEDSAMYFCASQAIPGFSGANVLTFGAGSRLTVL.